This T cell receptor beta chain was observed in a study of T cell responses to AZD1222 COVID-19 vaccine. Study-level background: Some second doses came at about 4 weeks and others at about 12 weeks; these were pooled.

About this clone: What it recognizes is unknown.

Study results and limitations: Variant regions that are unmutated are reportedly the target of nearly half of spike-specific TCRs. Spike-wide coverage was observed for vaccine-associated CD4 TCRs, with dominant responses at 160-218 and 743-854.

The CDR3 has 13 residues. Trimming took 6 bases from V and 0 from J; bases not matched to a gene: 1. The germline CDR1 and CDR2 sequences are ENHRY and SYGVKD. The assay was immunoSEQ multiplex PCR, and TCRdb's table has in-frame clones only and misses some. This sample has about 200,000 clones, with roughly 92% found just once. The source material was peripheral blood, sampled on day 0 of AZD1222 vaccination. This receptor was obtained from an adult in good health. This rearrangement joins TRBV10-3 to TRBJ2-5, with 7 bases matching TRBD1. CDR3 bases: TGTGCCATCAGGCAGGGGGACCAAGAGACCCAGTACTTC. It codes for CAIRQGDQETQYF.